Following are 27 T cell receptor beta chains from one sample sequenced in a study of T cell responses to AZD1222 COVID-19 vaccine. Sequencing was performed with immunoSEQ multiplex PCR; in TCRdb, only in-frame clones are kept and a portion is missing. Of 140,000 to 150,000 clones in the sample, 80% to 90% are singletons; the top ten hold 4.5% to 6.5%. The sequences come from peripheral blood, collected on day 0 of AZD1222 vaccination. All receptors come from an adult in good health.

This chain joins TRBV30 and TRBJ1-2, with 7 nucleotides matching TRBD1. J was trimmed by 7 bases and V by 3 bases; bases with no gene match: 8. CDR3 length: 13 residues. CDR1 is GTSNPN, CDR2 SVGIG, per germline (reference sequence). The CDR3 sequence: CAWRLQGGAGYTF. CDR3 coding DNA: TGTGCCTGGAGGCTCCAGGGGGGGGCTGGCTACACCTTC.

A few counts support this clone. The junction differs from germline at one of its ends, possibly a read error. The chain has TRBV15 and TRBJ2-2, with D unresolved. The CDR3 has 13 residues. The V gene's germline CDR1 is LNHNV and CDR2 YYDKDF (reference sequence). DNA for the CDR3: TGTGCCACCAGCAGAGAGAACGCCGGGGAGCTGTTTTTT. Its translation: CATSRENAGELFF.

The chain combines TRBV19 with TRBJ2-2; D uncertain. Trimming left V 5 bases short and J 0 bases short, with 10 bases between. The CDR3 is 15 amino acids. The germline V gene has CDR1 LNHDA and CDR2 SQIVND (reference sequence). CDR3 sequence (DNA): TGTGCCAGTAGTCGGGCAGTTTCGAACACCGGGGAGCTGTTTTTT. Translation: CASSRAVSNTGELFF.

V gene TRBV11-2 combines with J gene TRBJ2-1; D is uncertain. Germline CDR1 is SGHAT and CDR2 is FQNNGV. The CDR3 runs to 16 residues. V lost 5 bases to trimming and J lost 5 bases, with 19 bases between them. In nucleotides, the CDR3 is TGTGCCAGCAGCCTGATTGGGCCCAATCCCAACAATGAGCAGTTCTTC. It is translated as CASSLIGPNPNNEQFF.

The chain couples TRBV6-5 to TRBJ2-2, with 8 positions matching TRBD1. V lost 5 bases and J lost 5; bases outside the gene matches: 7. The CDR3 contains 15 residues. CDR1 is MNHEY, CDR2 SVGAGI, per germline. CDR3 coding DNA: TGTGCCAGCAGTCACGGACAGGGTAATACCGGGGAGCTGTTTTTT. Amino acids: CASSHGQGNTGELFF.

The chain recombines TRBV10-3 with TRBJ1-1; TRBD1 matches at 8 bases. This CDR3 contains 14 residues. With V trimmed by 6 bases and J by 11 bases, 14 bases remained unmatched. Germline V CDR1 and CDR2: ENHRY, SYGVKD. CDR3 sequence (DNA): TGTGCCATCAGGCCCAGGGGGCTCGGCTCGGAGGCTTTCTTT. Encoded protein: CAIRPRGLGSEAFF.

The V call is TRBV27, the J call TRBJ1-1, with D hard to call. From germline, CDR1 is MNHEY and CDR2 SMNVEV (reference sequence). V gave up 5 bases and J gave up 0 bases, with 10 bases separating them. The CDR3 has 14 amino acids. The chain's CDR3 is CASSTRNMNTEAFF. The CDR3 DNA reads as TGTGCCAGCAGTACCAGGAATATGAACACTGAAGCTTTCTTT.

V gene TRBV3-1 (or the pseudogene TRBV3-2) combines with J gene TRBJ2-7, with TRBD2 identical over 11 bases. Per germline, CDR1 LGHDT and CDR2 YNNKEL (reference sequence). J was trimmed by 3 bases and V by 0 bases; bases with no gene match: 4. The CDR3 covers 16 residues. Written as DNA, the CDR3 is TGTGCCAGCAGCCAAGAGTGTCTAGCGGGAGGCTACGAGCAGTACTTC. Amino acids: CASSQECLAGGYEQYF.

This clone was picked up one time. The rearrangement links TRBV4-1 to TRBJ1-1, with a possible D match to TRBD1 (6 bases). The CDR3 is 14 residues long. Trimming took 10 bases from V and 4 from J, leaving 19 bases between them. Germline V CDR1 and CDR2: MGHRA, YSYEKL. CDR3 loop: CATQALGGLTEAFF. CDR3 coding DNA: TGCGCCACCCAGGCTCTGGGGGGGCTCACTGAAGCTTTCTTT.

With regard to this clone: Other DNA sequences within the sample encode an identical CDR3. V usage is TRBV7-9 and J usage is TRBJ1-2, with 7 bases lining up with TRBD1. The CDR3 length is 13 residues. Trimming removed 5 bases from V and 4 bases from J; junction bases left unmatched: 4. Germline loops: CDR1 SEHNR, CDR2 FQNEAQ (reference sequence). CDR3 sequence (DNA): TGTGCCAGCAGCCTTGGGACAGCCTATGGCTACACCTTC. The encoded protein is CASSLGTAYGYTF.

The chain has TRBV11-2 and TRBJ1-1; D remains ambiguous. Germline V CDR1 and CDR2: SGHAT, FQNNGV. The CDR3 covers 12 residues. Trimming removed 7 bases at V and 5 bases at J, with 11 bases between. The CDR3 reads CASTGGWTEAFF. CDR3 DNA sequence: TGTGCCAGCACCGGTGGATGGACTGAAGCTTTCTTT. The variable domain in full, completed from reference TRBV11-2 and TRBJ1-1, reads EAGVAQSPRYKIIEKRQSVAFWCNPISGHATLYWYQQILGQGPKLLIQFQNNGVVDDSQLPKDRFSAERLKGVDSTLKIQPAKLEDSAVYLCASTGGWTEAFFGQGTRLTVV.

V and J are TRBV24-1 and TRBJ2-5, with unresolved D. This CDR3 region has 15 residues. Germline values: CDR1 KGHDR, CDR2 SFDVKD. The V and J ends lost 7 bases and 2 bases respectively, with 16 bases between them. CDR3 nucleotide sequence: TGTGCCACCAGACGGACCGAACGACAACAAGAGACCCAGTACTTC. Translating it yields CATRRTERQQETQYF.

CDR3 amino acids: CASSPFIGSQPQHF. For the CDR3, the DNA is TGTGCCAGCAGTCCGTTCATTGGTAGCCAGCCCCAGCATTTT. The rearrangement uses TRBV6-2 or TRBV6-3 and TRBJ1-5; D is undetermined. V gave up 5 bases and J gave up 7 bases, with 15 bases separating them. This CDR3 has 14 amino acids. In germline, CDR1 is MNHEY, CDR2 SVGEGT.

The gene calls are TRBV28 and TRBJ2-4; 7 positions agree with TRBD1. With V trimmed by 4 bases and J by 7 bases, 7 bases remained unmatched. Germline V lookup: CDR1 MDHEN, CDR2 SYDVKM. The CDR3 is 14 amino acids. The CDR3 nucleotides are TGTGCCAGCAGTTCGCCCGACAGGGTCAACATTCAGTACTTC. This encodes CASSSPDRVNIQYF.

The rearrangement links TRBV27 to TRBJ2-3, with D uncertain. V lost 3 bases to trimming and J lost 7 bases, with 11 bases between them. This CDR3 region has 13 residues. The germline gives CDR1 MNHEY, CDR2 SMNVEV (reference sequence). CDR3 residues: CASSFLQVNTQYF. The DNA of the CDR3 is TGTGCCAGCAGTTTCTTGCAAGTTAATACGCAGTATTTT.

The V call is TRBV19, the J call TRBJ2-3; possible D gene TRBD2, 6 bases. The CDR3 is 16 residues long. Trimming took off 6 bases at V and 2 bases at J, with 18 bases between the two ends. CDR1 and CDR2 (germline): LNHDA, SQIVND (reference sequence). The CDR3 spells CASSFSGRAYTDTQYF. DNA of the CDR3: TGTGCCAGTAGCTTTAGCGGTCGAGCCTACACAGATACGCAGTATTTT.

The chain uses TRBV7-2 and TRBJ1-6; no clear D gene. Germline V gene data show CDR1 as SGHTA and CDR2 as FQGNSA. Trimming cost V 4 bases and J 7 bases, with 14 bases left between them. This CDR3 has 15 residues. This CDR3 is CASSSPHVSNSPLHF. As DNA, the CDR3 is TGTGCCAGCAGCTCCCCTCACGTATCGAATTCACCCCTCCACTTT.

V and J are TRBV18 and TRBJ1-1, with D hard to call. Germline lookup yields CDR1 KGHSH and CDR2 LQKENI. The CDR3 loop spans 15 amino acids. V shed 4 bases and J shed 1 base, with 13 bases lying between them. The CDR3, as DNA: TGTGCCAGCTCACTTCGGGCCTCGGGGAACACTGAAGCTTTCTTT. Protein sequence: CASSLRASGNTEAFF. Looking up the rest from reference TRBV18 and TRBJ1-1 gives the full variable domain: NAGVMQNPRHLVRRRGQEARLRCSPMKGHSHVYWYRQLPEEGLKFMVYLQKENIIDESGMPKERFSAEFPKEGPSILRIQQVVRGDSAAYFCASSLRASGNTEAFFGQGTRLTVV.

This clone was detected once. CDR3 coding DNA: TGTGCCAGCAGCTTATCTCCTACCCAAGAGACCCAGTACTTC. Translation: CASSLSPTQETQYF. The V gene is TRBV7-3, the J gene TRBJ2-5, with D unresolved. This CDR3 spans 14 amino acids. Germline-derived CDR1 and CDR2 are SGHTA and FQGTGA. V dropped 2 bases and J dropped 1 base, with 8 bases sitting between them.

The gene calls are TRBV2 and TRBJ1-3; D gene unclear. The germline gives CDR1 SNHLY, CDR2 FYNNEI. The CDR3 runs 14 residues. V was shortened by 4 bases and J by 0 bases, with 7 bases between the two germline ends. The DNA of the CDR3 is TGTGCCAGCAGTGTATTGGGCTCTGGAAACACCATATATTTT. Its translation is CASSVLGSGNTIYF. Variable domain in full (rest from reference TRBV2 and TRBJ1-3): EPEVTQTPSHQVTQMGQEVILRCVPISNHLYFYWYRQILGQKVEFLVSFYNNEISEKSEIFDDQFSVERPDGSNFTLKIRSTKLEDSAMYFCASSVLGSGNTIYFGEGSWLTVV.

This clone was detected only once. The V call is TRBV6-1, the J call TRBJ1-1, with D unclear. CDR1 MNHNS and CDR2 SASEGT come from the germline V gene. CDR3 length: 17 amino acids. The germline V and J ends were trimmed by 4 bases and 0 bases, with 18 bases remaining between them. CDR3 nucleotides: TGTGCCAGCAGTGGTGGAGGGTACCAGAAAATGAACACTGAAGCTTTCTTT. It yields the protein CASSGGGYQKMNTEAFF.

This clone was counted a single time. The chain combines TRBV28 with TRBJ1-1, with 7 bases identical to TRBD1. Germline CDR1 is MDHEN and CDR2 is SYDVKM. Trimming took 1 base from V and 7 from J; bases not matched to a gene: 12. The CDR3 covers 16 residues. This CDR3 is CASSLFEGAIGNEAFF. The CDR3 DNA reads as TGTGCCAGCAGTTTATTCGAGGGGGCGATAGGGAATGAAGCTTTCTTT.

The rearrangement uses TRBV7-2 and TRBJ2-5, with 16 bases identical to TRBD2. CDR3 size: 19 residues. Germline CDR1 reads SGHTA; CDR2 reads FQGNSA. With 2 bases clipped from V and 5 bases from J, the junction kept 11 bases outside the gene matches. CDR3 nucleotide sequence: TGTGCCAGCAGCTTAAACCCGGGACTAGCGGGAGGGCCGGGGGAGACCCAGTACTTC. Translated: CASSLNPGLAGGPGETQYF.

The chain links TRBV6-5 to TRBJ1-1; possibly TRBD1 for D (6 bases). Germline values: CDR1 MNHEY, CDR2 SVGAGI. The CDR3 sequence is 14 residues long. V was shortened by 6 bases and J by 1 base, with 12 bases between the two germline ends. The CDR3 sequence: CASSETGTNTEAFF. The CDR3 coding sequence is TGTGCCAGCAGCGAGACAGGAACGAACACTGAAGCTTTCTTT.

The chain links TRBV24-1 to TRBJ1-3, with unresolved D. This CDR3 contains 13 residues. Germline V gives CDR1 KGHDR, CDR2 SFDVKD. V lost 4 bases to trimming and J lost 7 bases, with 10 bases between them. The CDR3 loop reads CATSDGSRNTIYF. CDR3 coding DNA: TGTGCCACCAGTGACGGCAGTAGGAACACCATATATTTT.

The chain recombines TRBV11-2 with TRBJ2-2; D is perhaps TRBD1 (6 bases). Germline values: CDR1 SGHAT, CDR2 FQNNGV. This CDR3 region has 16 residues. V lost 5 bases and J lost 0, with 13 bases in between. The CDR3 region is CASSLQTGANTGELFF. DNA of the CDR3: TGTGCCAGCAGCCTACAGACAGGCGCGAACACCGGGGAGCTGTTTTTT.

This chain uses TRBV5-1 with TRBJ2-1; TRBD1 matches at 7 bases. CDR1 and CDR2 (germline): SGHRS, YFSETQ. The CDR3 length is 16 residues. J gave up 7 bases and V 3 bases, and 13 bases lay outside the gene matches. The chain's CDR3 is CASSSQYRGSGNEQFF. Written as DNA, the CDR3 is TGCGCCAGCAGCTCACAGTACAGGGGATCGGGAAATGAGCAGTTCTTC. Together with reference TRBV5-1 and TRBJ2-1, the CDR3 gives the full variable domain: KAGVTQTPRYLIKTRGQQVTLSCSPISGHRSVSWYQQTPGQGLQFLFEYFSETQRNKGNFPGRFSGRQFSNSRSEMNVSTLELGDSALYLCASSSQYRGSGNEQFFGPGTRLTVL.